This TCR beta chain derives from a study of T cell repertoires in cytomegalovirus infection. At the level of the study: Indicated by public TCR beta signatures were CMV infection and matching HLA type. General study results and limits: Summed frequency of public TCR beta families distinguished CMV carriers with the relevant HLA. Dominating the ex vivo response were HLA-C-restricted CMV-specific TCR beta clonotypes.

CDR1 and CDR2 (germline): SGHRS, YFSETQ. V lost 5 bases, J lost 2 bases, and 7 bases lay in between. There are 12 residues in the CDR3. This clonotype was seen more than once but under ten times. Antigen specificity is unknown. A single record per CDR3 protein comes from TCRdb applying MiXCR to the reads. Of roughly 320,000 distinct CDR3 sequences listed, more than 8% are singletons. The sequence derives from a human donor in good health (CMV status not recorded). Some clones in this sample may be carry-over from other donors' samples. Specimen: PBMCs. The chain couples TRBV5-1 to TRBJ1-1, with D uncertain. CDR3 DNA: TGCGCCAGCAGGGACTTTAACACTGAAGCTTTCTTT. This sequence encodes CASRDFNTEAFF. The full variable domain, its missing parts supplied by reference TRBV5-1 and TRBJ1-1, is KAGVTQTPRYLIKTRGQQVTLSCSPISGHRSVSWYQQTPGQGLQFLFEYFSETQRNKGNFPGRFSGRQFSNSRSEMNVSTLELGDSALYLCASRDFNTEAFFGQGTRLTVV.